This T cell receptor (beta chain) emerged from a study of blood T cell repertoires in COVID-19. Study-level information: Sites in the United States, Italy and Spain provided acute and convalescent COVID-19 samples. PBMCs, B-cell-depleted T cells, or T cells provided the cDNA or gDNA that made up the material.

Source study methods: Estimated nucleated cell counts came from reference gene primer amplification. Sequencing used immunoSEQ multiplex PCR; TCRdb keeps in-frame clones, though not all of them. V and J calls and clone size are copied from that table; D and trimming were computed from the DNA. In the table there are fewer than 200,000 clones, approximately 85% of which are singletons. After removal of 0 bases from V and 5 bases from J, the junction contained 6 bases not matched to a gene. This CDR3 has 15 amino acids. Germline V gene data show CDR1 as SGHTA and CDR2 as FQGNSA. This receptor was obtained from a middle-aged man who had recovered from COVID-19. V is TRBV7-2 and J is TRBJ2-5; 7 nucleotides match TRBD1. The sample taken for sequencing was peripheral blood. Here the CDR3 DNA reads TGTGCCAGCAGCTTAGCAGTAGGGGGCGCTGAGACCCAGTACTTC. Its protein product is CASSLAVGGAETQYF. The full variable domain, its missing parts supplied by reference TRBV7-2 and TRBJ2-5, is GAGVSQSPSNKVTEKGKDVELRCDPISGHTALYWYRQSLGQGLEFLIYFQGNSAPDKSGLPSDRFSAERTGGSVSTLTIQRTQQEDSAVYLCASSLAVGGAETQYFGPGTRLLVL.